The 22 T cell receptor beta chains below all came from one sample that was sequenced in a study of OX40 agonist ivuxolimab in advanced cancers. The library was produced with the immunoSEQ multiplex PCR assay. Sourced from immuneACCESS, this table was stored by TCRdb with only in-frame sequences that have V and J called. A share of the clones is absent; for the studies checked, an unresolved V gene accounts for under half, and the remainder has no known explanation. For this sample the table gives some 10,000 clones, of which around 78% were detected only once. 20% to 25% of the sample is taken by the ten largest. The sample in question was CD4+ or CD8+ T cells sorted from blood, obtained in a trial of the OX40 agonist ivuxolimab. These receptors came from an adult with an advanced solid tumor such as melanoma, head and neck, liver or kidney cancer.

The rearrangement joins TRBV27 to TRBJ1-5; D is unresolved. V dropped 5 bases and J dropped 7 bases, with 12 bases sitting between them. CDR1 and CDR2 (germline): MNHEY, SMNVEV (reference sequence). The CDR3 spans 13 residues. CDR3 in DNA: TGTGCCAGCAGTCCGGACGGGTACCAGCCCCAGCATTTT. Translation gives CASSPDGYQPQHF.

This clone turned up a few times. The chain is built from TRBV21-1 and TRBJ2-5; TRBD1, the D gene given by the table, was not confirmed from the DNA. TRBV21-1 is annotated as a pseudogene. This CDR3 spans 16 amino acids. The chain's CDR3 is CASSKGQAPTKETQYF. The CDR3 region has the DNA TGTGCCAGCAGCAAGGGACAGGCACCGACCAAAGAGACCCAGTACTTC.

The chain is built from TRBV6-4 and TRBJ2-3; no clear D gene. This CDR3 contains 17 residues. The V gene's germline CDR1 is MRHNA and CDR2 SNTAGT. With 10 bases removed from V and 0 bases from J, the gap between germline ends came to 23 bases. The CDR3 DNA sequence: TGTGCCACCTCAATCCTTCTGCAAATTTCTAGCACAGATACGCAGTATTTT. Encoded protein: CATSILLQISSTDTQYF.

This chain links TRBV7-9 with TRBJ2-3; no reliable D call. V gave up 6 bases and J gave up 6 bases, with 7 bases separating them. Germline lookup yields CDR1 SEHNR and CDR2 FQNEAQ (reference sequence). The CDR3 is 11 residues long. CDR3 DNA sequence: TGTGCCAGCAGTGCACTGGATACGCAGTATTTT. Protein sequence: CASSALDTQYF.

The chain links TRBV15 to TRBJ2-5; 12 positions agree with TRBD1. The CDR3 runs to 16 residues. The V gene end was trimmed by 2 bases and the J gene end by 4 bases; junction bases not matched to a gene: 5. In germline, CDR1 is LNHNV, CDR2 YYDKDF (reference sequence). CDR3 sequence reads: CATSRKGTGGRETQYF. CDR3 DNA: TGTGCCACCAGCAGAAAGGGGACAGGGGGCCGAGAGACCCAGTACTTC. Based on the CDR3 plus reference TRBV15 and TRBJ2-5, the full variable domain is DAMVIQNPRYQVTQFGKPVTLSCSQTLNHNVMYWYQQKSSQAPKLLFHYYDKDFNNEADTPDNFQSRRPNTSFCFLDIRSPGLGDTAMYLCATSRKGTGGRETQYFGPGTRLLVL.

The chain uses TRBV27 and TRBJ2-1; 8 bases align to TRBD2. Germline CDR1 and CDR2: MNHEY and SMNVEV (reference sequence). V shed 5 bases, J shed 7 bases, and the junction held 10 bases outside the gene matches. This CDR3 region has 15 residues. CDR3 amino acids: CASSGTSGVGNEQFF. The CDR3 bases are TGTGCCAGCAGTGGGACTAGTGGGGTTGGTAATGAGCAGTTCTTC.

This clone was seen a few times. The CDR3 region has the DNA TGTGCCAGCAGCTTAGTTACTAACGAGCAGTACTTC. Translation gives CASSLVTNEQYF. The chain recombines TRBV7-5 with TRBJ2-7; the table's D call TRBD2 went unverified against the DNA. TRBV7-5 counts as a pseudogene. The CDR3 spans 12 residues.

This clone has just one count. The V and J genes are TRBV5-1 and TRBJ1-1; TRBD1 agrees at 7 bases. Germline CDR1 and CDR2: SGHRS and YFSETQ. The CDR3 is made up of 13 amino acids. Trimming took 4 bases from V and 7 from J; bases not matched to a gene: 7. The chain's CDR3 is CASSTDRRDEAFF. CDR3 DNA sequence: TGCGCCAGCAGCACGGACAGGAGAGATGAAGCTTTCTTT.

This rearrangement joins TRBV7-8 to TRBJ2-7; 9 nucleotides line up with TRBD1. The CDR3 runs to 15 residues. The germline V gene encodes CDR1 SGHVS and CDR2 FQNEAQ. V shed 4 bases and J 5 bases; nucleotides not matched to a gene: 9. CDR3 loop: CASSYPGQGLHEQYF. The CDR3, as DNA: TGTGCCAGCAGCTACCCAGGACAGGGGCTGCACGAGCAGTACTTC.

Comment on this clone: Mismatch with germline at one junction end may stem from a read error. The rearrangement joins TRBV19 to TRBJ1-5; a weak D match, TRBD1 (6 bases). Germline loops: CDR1 LNHDA, CDR2 SQIVND (reference sequence). The CDR3 is 12 residues long. The CDR3 spells CASKDSNQPQHF. The CDR3 region has the DNA TGTGCCAGCAAGGACAGCAACCAGCCCCAGCATTTT.

The genes are TRBV18 and TRBJ2-5; the D gene is possibly TRBD2 (5 bases). The CDR3 is 15 residues long. Looked up from germline, CDR1 is KGHSH and CDR2 is LQKENI. V lost 6 bases and J 0 bases, leaving 14 bases between the germline ends. CDR3: CASSRGSPNQETQYF. The CDR3 bases are TGTGCCAGCTCCCGGGGTAGCCCCAACCAAGAGACCCAGTACTTC.

Note on this clone: An end of the junction does not agree with germline; a read error may underlie this. The V and J genes are TRBV29-1 and TRBJ1-2; D gene ambiguous. Germline-derived CDR1 and CDR2 are SQVTM and ANQGSEA. CDR3 length equals 17 residues. CDR3: CSVEEVGLPSAGYGYTF. The CDR3 region has the DNA TGCAGCGTCGAAGAGGTAGGACTCCCCAGCGCGGGCTATGGCTACACCTTC.

The CDR3 nucleotides are TGTGCCTGGAGCCGACAGGGGGGCACTGAAGCTTTCTTT. Residues: CAWSRQGGTEAFF. The rearrangement joins TRBV30 to TRBJ1-1, with 9 positions matching TRBD1. V lost 3 bases, J lost 4 bases, and 3 bases stayed unmatched. This CDR3 region has 13 residues. CDR1 is GTSNPN, CDR2 SVGIG, per germline (reference sequence).

This clone was detected once. The V and J genes are TRBV5-1 and TRBJ1-3, with TRBD1 matching 9 bases. Germline-derived CDR1 and CDR2 are SGHRS and YFSETQ. The CDR3 length is 18 residues. The V and J ends lost 7 bases and 2 bases, in that order; junction bases with no gene match: 16. The CDR3 region has the DNA TGCGCCAGCTCGCTGGGGACAGGGACGATGTCGGCTGGAAACACCATATATTTT. Protein sequence: CASSLGTGTMSAGNTIYF.

A few counts support this clone. CDR3 DNA sequence: TGTGCCAGCAGCTTTGTCACGGACGAGCAGTACTTC. It specifies CASSFVTDEQYF. V gene TRBV5-5 combines with J gene TRBJ2-7; D unclear. This CDR3 has 12 amino acids. Germline lookup yields CDR1 SGHKS and CDR2 YYEKEE (reference sequence). Trimming pared 2 bases from V and 5 bases from J, leaving 8 bases between.

This chain joins TRBV28 and TRBJ2-7, with D maybe TRBD2 (5 bases). The CDR3 contains 15 residues. The germline gives CDR1 MDHEN, CDR2 SYDVKM. V dropped 3 bases and J dropped 2 bases, with 14 bases sitting between them. The CDR3 nucleotides read TGTGCCAGCAGTTTGTTGCTAGCTGGAACCTACGAGCAGTACTTC. As protein: CASSLLLAGTYEQYF.

This clone has just a few counts. The chain is built from TRBV7-2 and TRBJ1-1; no definite D call. V was clipped by 5 bases and J by 5 bases, with 9 bases between them. The CDR3 extends over 12 amino acids. CDR1 and CDR2 from the germline V gene are SGHTA and FQGNSA. The CDR3 region is CASSPAGTEAFF. The DNA of the CDR3 is TGTGCCAGCAGCCCTGCGGGGACTGAAGCTTTCTTT.

The chain recombines TRBV19 with TRBJ2-2, with D unresolved. This CDR3 spans 13 amino acids. The V gene lost 1 base and the J gene lost 4 bases, with 4 bases spanning the gap. Germline V gene sequence: CDR1 LNHDA, CDR2 SQIVND (reference sequence). The CDR3 reads CASSIVGTGELFF. The CDR3 nucleotides are TGTGCCAGTAGTATAGTTGGCACCGGGGAGCTGTTTTTT.

V and J are TRBV5-1 and TRBJ2-5; D tentatively reads TRBD1 or TRBD2 (5 bases each). CDR1 is SGHRS, CDR2 YFSETQ, per germline. Trimming took 0 bases from V and 3 from J, leaving 12 bases between them. The CDR3 spans 15 residues. The CDR3 sequence is CASSLAWGMEETQYF. As DNA, the CDR3 is TGCGCCAGCAGCTTGGCCTGGGGGATGGAAGAGACCCAGTACTTC.

On this clone itself: At one end, the junction sequence differs from germline, possibly due to a read error. The genes are TRBV30 and TRBJ1-2, with 7 bases that match TRBD1. CDR1 and CDR2 from the germline V gene are GTSNPN and SVGIG (reference sequence). The CDR3 sequence is 15 residues long. This chain's CDR3 is CAWILEDRDDYGHTF. CDR3 DNA: TGTGCCTGGATTCTGGAAGACAGGGACGACTATGGCCACACCTTC.

The V gene is TRBV10-3, the J gene TRBJ2-3, with 9 nucleotides matching TRBD2. CDR1 and CDR2 from the germline V gene are ENHRY and SYGVKD. The CDR3 is 15 residues long. Germline trimming cut 3 bases from V and 3 bases from J; bases unmatched to any gene: 4. The CDR3 DNA follows: TGTGCCATCAGTGAAGCCAGCGGGAGGACAGATACGCAGTATTTT. As protein: CAISEASGRTDTQYF.

The chain carries TRBV14 and TRBJ2-4, with TRBD2 identical over 7 bases. The germline V gene has CDR1 SGHDN and CDR2 FVKESK. The CDR3 loop spans 15 amino acids. With V trimmed by 1 base and J by 6 bases, 6 bases remained unmatched. CDR3 region: CASSQVKPSGNIQYF. In DNA, the CDR3 is TGTGCCAGCAGCCAAGTTAAGCCTAGCGGAAACATTCAGTACTTC. The whole variable domain, remainder taken from reference TRBV14 and TRBJ2-4, is EAGVTQFPSHSVIEKGQTVTLRCDPISGHDNLYWYRRVMGKEIKFLLHFVKESKQDESGMPNNRFLAERTGGTYSTLKVQPAELEDSGVYFCASSQVKPSGNIQYFGAGTRLSVL.